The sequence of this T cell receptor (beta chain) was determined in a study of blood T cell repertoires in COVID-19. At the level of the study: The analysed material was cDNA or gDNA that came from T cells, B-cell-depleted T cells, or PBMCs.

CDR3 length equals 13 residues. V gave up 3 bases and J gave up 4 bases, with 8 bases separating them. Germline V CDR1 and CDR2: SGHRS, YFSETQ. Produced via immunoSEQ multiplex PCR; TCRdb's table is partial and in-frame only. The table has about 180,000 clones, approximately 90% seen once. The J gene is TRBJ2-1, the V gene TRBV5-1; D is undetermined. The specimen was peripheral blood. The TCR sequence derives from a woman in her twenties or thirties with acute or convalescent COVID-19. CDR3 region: CASSSGLYNEQFF. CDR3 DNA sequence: TGCGCCAGCAGCTCAGGCCTATACAATGAGCAGTTCTTC.